This T cell receptor beta chain originates from a study of blood T cell repertoires in COVID-19. Measured with immunoSEQ multiplex PCR; TCRdb has only the in-frame clones, and not every one. Among 30,000 to 35,000 clones listed, 89% were seen once. CDR3 length equals 14 residues. This clonotype was obtained from a woman aged 40 to 50 with active or convalescent COVID-19. The chain links TRBV21-1 to TRBJ2-7; the table names TRBD1, a call not compared with the DNA. TRBV21-1 is a pseudogene locus. Sequenced: peripheral blood. The CDR3 nucleotides are TGTGCCAGCAGGGGCCCTAGACAGAAGTACGAGCAGTACTTC. Its protein is CASRGPRQKYEQYF.